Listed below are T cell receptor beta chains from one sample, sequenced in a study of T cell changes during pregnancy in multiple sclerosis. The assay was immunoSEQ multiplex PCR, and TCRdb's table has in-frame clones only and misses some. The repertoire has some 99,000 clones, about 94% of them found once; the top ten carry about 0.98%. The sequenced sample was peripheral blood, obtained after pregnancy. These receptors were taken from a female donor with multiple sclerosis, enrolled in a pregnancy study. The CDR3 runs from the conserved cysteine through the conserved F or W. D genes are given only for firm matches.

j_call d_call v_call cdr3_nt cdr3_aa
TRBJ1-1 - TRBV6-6 TGTGCCAGCAGTTGGGGGGAATATACTGAAGCTTTCTTT CASSWGEYTEAFF
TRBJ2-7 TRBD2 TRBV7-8 TGTGCCAGCAGCCGCCACACTTATCCTGGCGGGGGGGCGACCGGGGGCTACGAGCAGTACTTC CASSRHTYPGGGATGGYEQYF
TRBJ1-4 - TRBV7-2 TGTGCCAGCAGCTTAGCGACAGTAGAAGACGCAACTAATGAAAAACTGTTTTTT CASSLATVEDATNEKLFF
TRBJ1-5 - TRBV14 TGTGCCAGCAGCCAAGATCCCGGGATGGGCAATCAGCCCCAGCATTTT CASSQDPGMGNQPQHF
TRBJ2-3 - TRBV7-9 TGTGCCAGCCCAAAGCCCCTACTAGCTAGCACAGATACGCAGTATTTT CASPKPLLASTDTQYF
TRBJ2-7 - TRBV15 TGTGCCACCAGCAGCCTTAGGGGGGGGCGAAGGTCCTACGAGCAGTACTTC CATSSLRGGRRSYEQYF
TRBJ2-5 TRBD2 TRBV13 TGTGCCAGCAGCCGGGCCTGGGAGGGCCAAGAGACCCAGTACTTC CASSRAWEGQETQYF
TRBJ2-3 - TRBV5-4 TGTGCCAGCAGCTTGCCCCGCCAGAACACAGATACGCAGTATTTT CASSLPRQNTDTQYF
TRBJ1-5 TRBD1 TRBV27 TGTGCCAGCAGTTTGACTCTTACCACAGGGGCCTGGCCGTATAGCAATCAGCCCCAGCATTTT CASSLTLTTGAWPYSNQPQHF
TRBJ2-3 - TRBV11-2 TGTGCCAGCAGCTTAGGAGTTTGGGGGAGCGGAGGGAGAGATACGCAGTATTTT CASSLGVWGSGGRDTQYF
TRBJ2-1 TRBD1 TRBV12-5 TGTGCTAGTGGTTTGGGACAGGGGCCCTACAATGAGCAGTTCTTC CASGLGQGPYNEQFF
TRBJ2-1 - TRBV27 TGTGCCAGCAGACAGGGTTACAATGAGCAGTTCTTC CASRQGYNEQFF
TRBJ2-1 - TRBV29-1 TGCAGCGTTGAAACTAGAGTAGTCCAGCAGTTCTTC CSVETRVVQQFF